This is a list of T cell receptor beta chains from one sample in a study of blood T cell repertoires in COVID-19. The data were produced by immunoSEQ multiplex PCR, yet TCRdb's version contains in-frame clones alone and is incomplete. Here the sample spans some 250,000 clones, approximately 86% being singletons. Material for sequencing was peripheral blood. These receptors came from a man aged 25-45 years with active or convalescent COVID-19. Both conserved end residues are part of each CDR3. Each record gives: D gene, clone size, V gene, J gene, CDR3 protein, CDR3 DNA. A D gene is named only where the DNA matches it firmly. Clone size is given for some rows only: seen once, a few or many times, or a class if the clone is expanded.

>TRBD2|many|TRBV19|TRBJ2-7
CASSSTAGSHEQYF
TGTGCCAGTAGCTCAACAGCGGGGTCCCACGAGCAGTACTTC
>TRBD2|.|TRBV10-1|TRBJ2-3
CASRGESDTQYF
TGCGCCTCGCGGGGGGAATCAGATACGCAGTATTTT
>.|.|TRBV28|TRBJ1-2
CASSRQEYGYTF
TGTGCCAGCAGTCGACAGGAGTATGGCTACACCTTC
>TRBD1|.|TRBV6-5|TRBJ1-4
CATHNRGRNEKLFF
TGTGCCACCCATAACAGGGGGCGAAATGAAAAACTGTTTTTT
>TRBD1|.|TRBV6-6|TRBJ1-1
CASRQGALSEAFF
TGTGCCAGCCGACAGGGGGCTTTATCTGAAGCTTTCTTT
>TRBD1|.|TRBV6-1|TRBJ1-5
CASSARQGSLGNQPQHF
TGTGCCAGCAGTGCCAGACAGGGGTCTTTAGGCAATCAGCCCCAGCATTTT
>.|few|TRBV28|TRBJ1-1
CASSVPVPGNAFF
TGTGCCAGCAGTGTGCCCGTGCCGGGGAACGCTTTCTTT
>TRBD2|.|TRBV5-4|TRBJ2-3
CASSPGTSGGLDTQYF
TGTGCCAGCAGCCCGGGGACTAGCGGGGGGCTAGATACGCAGTATTTT
>.|.|TRBV5-5|TRBJ1-4
CASSSGSLGEKLFF
TGTGCCAGCAGCTCCGGGAGCTTGGGTGAAAAACTGTTTTTT
>TRBD1|.|TRBV27|TRBJ2-1
CASSPGQGGFSGNEQFF
TGTGCCAGCAGTCCGGGACAGGGCGGTTTTTCGGGCAATGAGCAGTTCTTC
>.|.|TRBV7-2|TRBJ2-5
CASSLSGAKTQYF
TGTGCCAGCAGCTTATCAGGGGCGAAGACCCAGTACTTC
>TRBD1|.|TRBV18|TRBJ1-3
CASSPAGGSGNTIYF
TGTGCCAGCTCACCGGCAGGGGGCTCTGGAAACACCATATATTTT
>.|many|TRBV5-1|TRBJ1-3
CASSEEVVYF
TGCGCCAGCAGCGAGGAGGTGGTATATTTT
>.|.|TRBV4-3|TRBJ2-2
CASSQDDSLGELFF
TGCGCCAGCAGCCAAGACGACTCCCTGGGGGAGCTGTTTTTT
>.|.|TRBV19|TRBJ1-1
CASMVRDSLVDTEAFF
TGTGCCAGTATGGTCCGGGACTCGTTGGTGGACACTGAAGCTTTCTTT
>TRBD2|.|TRBV5-4|TRBJ2-5
CASSLEGSGADETQYF
TGTGCCAGCAGCTTGGAAGGTAGCGGGGCGGATGAGACCCAGTACTTC
>TRBD1|once|TRBV20-1|TRBJ1-1
CSASQQGGTEAFF
TGCAGTGCTAGTCAACAGGGGGGGACTGAAGCTTTCTTT
>TRBD2|.|TRBV7-6|TRBJ2-3
CASSPRLAGGPDTQYF
TGTGCCAGCAGCCCACGGCTAGCGGGGGGCCCAGATACGCAGTATTTT
>.|many|TRBV10-2|TRBJ2-7
CASSDMHSEQYF
TGCGCCAGCAGTGACATGCACAGCGAGCAGTACTTC
>TRBD2|.|TRBV11-2|TRBJ2-5
CASSLLNRASGHQETQYF
TGTGCCAGCAGCTTATTGAATCGTGCTAGCGGGCACCAAGAGACCCAGTACTTC
>.|.|TRBV19|TRBJ1-5
CASSMGKGVGNQPQHF
TGTGCCAGTAGTATGGGGAAAGGGGTTGGCAATCAGCCCCAGCATTTT
>.|.|TRBV21-1|TRBJ1-6
CASSFRLQGQGVYSPLHF
TGTGCCAGCAGCTTCCGACTCCAAGGACAGGGAGTATACTCACCCCTCCACTTT
>.|few|TRBV21-1|TRBJ1-4
CASSKTGGRSNNEKLFF
TGTGCCAGCAGCAAAACGGGGGGCCGCAGTAATAATGAAAAACTGTTTTTT
>.|.|TRBV7-6|TRBJ1-1
CASSLSSLLNTEAFF
TGTGCCAGCAGCTTAAGTAGCTTGTTGAACACTGAAGCTTTCTTT
>.|.|TRBV18|TRBJ1-1
CASSPEVLGNTEAFF
TGTGCCAGCTCGCCCGAGGTGCTTGGGAACACTGAAGCTTTCTTT
>TRBD1|.|TRBV6-2/TRBV6-3|TRBJ2-7
CASSTPGTGTYEQYF
TGTGCCAGCAGTACCCCCGGGACAGGAACCTACGAGCAGTACTTC
>.|.|TRBV15|TRBJ1-2
CATSRDTGGFYGYTF
TGTGCCACCAGCAGAGATACAGGAGGGTTCTATGGCTACACCTTC
>TRBD1|.|TRBV4-1|TRBJ2-7
CASSQDSWDRGSYEQYF
TGCGCCAGCAGCCAAGATTCGTGGGACAGGGGTTCCTACGAGCAGTACTTC
>TRBD2|.|TRBV10-1|TRBJ2-7
CASSESTGGFGEQYF
TGCGCCAGCAGTGAGTCGACGGGGGGGTTCGGCGAGCAGTACTTC
>.|.|TRBV4-1|TRBJ1-4
CASSQDLGGGEKLFF
TGCGCCAGCAGCCAAGATTTGGGTGGGGGCGAAAAACTGTTTTTT
>.|.|TRBV5-4|TRBJ2-2
CASSRDFEHTGELFF
TGTGCCAGCAGCCGGGACTTCGAACACACCGGGGAGCTGTTTTTT
>.|.|TRBV30|TRBJ1-1
CAWSYIPGHLNTEAFF
TGTGCCTGGAGCTACATTCCGGGACACTTGAACACTGAAGCTTTCTTT
>TRBD2|.|TRBV5-1|TRBJ2-5
CASSPGLAGLETQYF
TGCGCCAGCAGCCCGGGACTAGCGGGACTAGAGACCCAGTACTTC
>.|.|TRBV3-1/TRBV3-2|TRBJ2-5
CASSQHPGSETQYF
TGTGCCAGCAGCCAACACCCAGGCTCGGAGACCCAGTACTTC
>.|.|TRBV11-2|TRBJ1-1
CASSLDGGADEAFF
TGTGCCAGCAGCTTAGACGGAGGGGCCGATGAAGCTTTCTTT
>.|.|TRBV5-1|TRBJ2-7
CASSLSPYEQYF
TGCGCCAGCAGCTTATCCCCATACGAGCAGTACTTC
>.|.|TRBV6-4|TRBJ1-5
CASGSSGPSQNQPQHF
TGTGCCAGCGGTTCAAGCGGCCCCTCTCAGAATCAGCCCCAGCATTTT
>.|few|TRBV5-6|TRBJ2-7
CASSSRIAEQYF
TGTGCCAGCAGCTCGCGCATTGCCGAGCAGTACTTC
>.|.|TRBV2|TRBJ1-5
CASRGPAGNQPQHF
TGTGCCAGCAGGGGGCCCGCGGGCAATCAGCCCCAGCATTTT
>.|.|TRBV30|TRBJ1-1
CAWSVPSFHTEAFF
TGTGCCTGGAGTGTACCCAGTTTCCACACTGAAGCTTTCTTT
>TRBD1|.|TRBV4-3|TRBJ1-2
CASSPRQGQGYTF
TGCGCCAGCAGCCCGAGACAGGGGCAAGGCTACACCTTC
>TRBD2|.|TRBV11-2|TRBJ2-5
CASSQGGLADGETQYF
TGTGCCAGCAGCCAAGGCGGACTAGCGGACGGAGAGACCCAGTACTTC
>TRBD1|.|TRBV10-3|TRBJ1-5
CAIRSGTGAWQPQHF
TGTGCCATCAGATCCGGGACAGGGGCTTGGCAGCCCCAGCATTTT
>TRBD1|.|TRBV11-2|TRBJ2-5
CASSSHRGSGETQYF
TGTGCCAGCAGCTCACACAGGGGATCGGGGGAGACCCAGTACTTC
>.|.|TRBV6-6|TRBJ2-3
CASRGQGDTQYF
TGTGCCAGCAGGGGGCAGGGAGATACGCAGTATTTT
>TRBD2|.|TRBV4-2|TRBJ2-5
CASSPGGGEETQYF
TGTGCCAGCAGCCCCGGGGGAGGGGAAGAGACCCAGTACTTC
>.|.|TRBV5-6|TRBJ1-1
CASSFLTANTEAFF
TGTGCCAGCAGCTTCTTGACAGCGAACACTGAAGCTTTCTTT
>TRBD2|few|TRBV6-1|TRBJ2-1
CASSDGAAGVSYNEQFF
TGTGCCAGCAGTGATGGGGCGGCGGGGGTCTCCTACAATGAGCAGTTCTTC
>.|.|TRBV7-2|TRBJ1-5
CASSFAGSNQPQHF
TGTGCCAGCAGTTTTGCGGGGAGCAATCAGCCCCAGCATTTT
>.|.|TRBV13|TRBJ2-7
CASSQGGSYEQYF
TGTGCCAGCTCACAAGGAGGGTCCTACGAGCAGTACTTC
>.|.|TRBV6-5|TRBJ2-7
CASRPSGQTYEQYF
TGTGCCAGCAGGCCATCGGGACAAACCTACGAGCAGTACTTC
>.|.|TRBV4-1|TRBJ1-5
CASSQGGWGVIVQPQHF
TGCGCCAGCAGCCAAGGGGGGTGGGGGGTCATAGTCCAGCCCCAGCATTTT
>.|.|TRBV7-6|TRBJ1-2
CASSLVGAQGYTF
TGTGCCAGCAGCTTAGTGGGGGCGCAGGGCTACACCTTC
>.|.|TRBV6-2/TRBV6-3|TRBJ2-7
CASSYPLDSDSMLHEQYF
TGTGCCAGCAGTTACCCGCTGGACAGTGACAGTATGCTCCACGAGCAGTACTTC
>.|.|TRBV9|TRBJ1-1
CASSLSGQNTEAFF
TGTGCCAGCAGCCTGTCAGGACAGAACACTGAAGCTTTCTTT
>TRBD1|few|TRBV29-1|TRBJ1-4
CSVGTGSTTNEKLFF
TGCAGCGTTGGGACAGGTTCCACGACTAATGAAAAACTGTTTTTT
>.|.|TRBV2|TRBJ2-5
CASGAPSRQETQYF
TGTGCCAGCGGGGCACCCTCGAGGCAAGAGACCCAGTACTTC
>.|.|TRBV27|TRBJ2-5
CASSPNTGFQVQETQYF
TGTGCCAGCAGCCCGAATACAGGGTTTCAGGTCCAAGAGACCCAGTACTTC
>TRBD1|.|TRBV7-9|TRBJ1-6
CASSRQGSNSPLHF
TGTGCCAGCAGCCGACAGGGAAGTAACTCACCCCTCCACTTT
>TRBD1|few|TRBV2|TRBJ1-5
CASSRQGQPQHF
TGTGCCAGCAGTCGACAGGGTCAGCCCCAGCATTTT